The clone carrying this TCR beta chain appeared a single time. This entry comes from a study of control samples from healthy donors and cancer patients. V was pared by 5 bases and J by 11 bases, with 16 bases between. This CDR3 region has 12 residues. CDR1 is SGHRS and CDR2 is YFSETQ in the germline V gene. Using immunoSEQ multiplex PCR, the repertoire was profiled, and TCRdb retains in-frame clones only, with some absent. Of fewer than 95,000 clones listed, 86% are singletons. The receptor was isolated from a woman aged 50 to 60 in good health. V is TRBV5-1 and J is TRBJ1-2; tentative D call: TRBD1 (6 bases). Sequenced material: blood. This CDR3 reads CASRPDSQGYTF. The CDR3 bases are TGCGCCAGCAGGCCGGACAGTCAGGGGTACACCTTC.